This TCR beta chain was sequenced during a study of OX40 agonist ivuxolimab in advanced cancers. Study information: Of the patients, three showed partial responses, one with hepatocellular carcinoma and two with cutaneous melanoma.

Autoimmune disease history or systemic immunosuppression led to patient exclusion. Sequencing used immunoSEQ multiplex PCR; TCRdb keeps in-frame clones, though not all of them. The sample consists of around 70,000 clones, around nine tenths of them appearing once. The CDR3 loop spans 16 amino acids. CDR1 and CDR2 from the germline V gene are SNHLY and FYNNEI. The J segment lost 1 base and the V segment lost 8 bases, leaving 11 bases of the junction unmatched. The receptor comes from an adult with an advanced solid tumor such as melanoma, head and neck, liver or kidney cancer. The J gene is TRBJ2-1, the V gene TRBV2, with 7 nucleotides matching TRBD1. Here the sequenced sample was CD4+ or CD8+ T cells sorted from blood, taken in a trial of the OX40 agonist ivuxolimab. The CDR3, as DNA: TGTGCCAGCTACTCAAGACAGGGTAGTTCCTACAATGAGCAGTTCTTC. It is translated as CASYSRQGSSYNEQFF.